What follows are 5 T cell receptor beta chains derived from one specimen sequenced in a study of blood T cell repertoires in COVID-19 (dated by TCRdb to 2019 to 2021). Libraries were built with the immunoSEQ multiplex PCR assay. In TCRdb, the immuneACCESS table is reduced to in-frame sequences with V and J assigned. These tables do not hold every clone; where another copy was compared, an unresolved V gene accounts for under half, and the others remain unexplained. The sample table shows about 180,000 clones, and approximately 78% are seen once. Over 9.5% of the sample rests with the top ten. Source material: peripheral blood. Receptors originate from a woman older than 75 with COVID-19, enrolled during active disease.

This clone was recorded only once. The V call is TRBV5-1, the J call TRBJ1-5, with 7 positions matching TRBD1. CDR1 SGHRS and CDR2 YFSETQ come from the germline V gene. The ends lost 4 bases at V and 2 bases at J; junction bases unmatched: 3. The CDR3 is 14 residues long. The CDR3 loop is CASSPGQGNQPQHF. In DNA, the CDR3 is TGCGCCAGCAGCCCCGGACAGGGCAATCAGCCCCAGCATTTT.

The chain couples TRBV7-9 to TRBJ1-4; 7 bases align to TRBD1. The CDR3 runs to 14 residues. The junction had 2 bases not matched to a gene; V was cut back by 1 base and J by 6 bases. Germline values: CDR1 SEHNR, CDR2 FQNEAQ (reference sequence). The DNA for the CDR3 is TGTGCCAGCAGCTTAGGGCAGGGGGATGAAAAACTGTTTTTT. As protein: CASSLGQGDEKLFF.

The V and J genes are TRBV6-5 and TRBJ2-5, with TRBD2 matching 12 bases. The germline V gene has CDR1 MNHEY and CDR2 SVGAGI. The CDR3 covers 14 residues. With 6 bases clipped from V and 2 bases from J, the junction kept 1 base outside the gene matches. This CDR3 is CASSGLAGQETQYF. CDR3 in DNA: TGTGCCAGCAGCGGACTAGCGGGACAAGAGACCCAGTACTTC.

The chain uses TRBV5-5 and TRBJ2-1; TRBD2 matches 9 bases. V lost 5 bases to trimming and J lost 0 bases; unmatched junction nucleotides: 9. Germline V gene sequence: CDR1 SGHKS, CDR2 YYEKEE (reference sequence). CDR3 length equals 17 residues. The CDR3 nucleotides read TGTGCCAGCAGACGGACTAGCGTACTTCGCTCCTACAATGAGCAGTTCTTC. It translates to CASRRTSVLRSYNEQFF.

The chain links TRBV6-2 or TRBV6-3 to TRBJ1-1, with D maybe TRBD1 (6 bases). V lost 4 bases and J 5 bases, leaving 11 bases between the germline ends. This CDR3 is built from 13 residues. Germline V CDR1 and CDR2: MNHEY, SVGEGT. CDR3 in DNA: TGTGCCAGCAGTTTCGAACAGGGAACTGAAGCTTTCTTT. This sequence encodes CASSFEQGTEAFF.